This T cell receptor (beta chain) was sequenced for a study of blood T cell repertoires in COVID-19. Study-level information: Material from acute and convalescent COVID-19 was sourced from the United States, Italy and Spain. From T cells, B-cell-depleted T cells, or PBMCs came the material, which was cDNA or gDNA.

Trimming removed 0 bases from V and 7 bases from J, with 12 bases in between. CDR3 length equals 15 residues. Germline CDR1 reads LNHDA; CDR2 reads SQIVND (reference sequence). Some clones are missing from TCRdb's copy, which holds only in-frame ones; the method was immunoSEQ multiplex PCR. This table holds around 260,000 clones, under 90% found once. The chain is built from TRBV19 and TRBJ1-4; perhaps TRBD1 as D (5 bases). This clonotype was obtained from a man under 40 with acute COVID-19. The sequenced material came from PBMCs or T cells enriched from blood (not recorded which). CDR3 bases: TGTGCCAGTAGTATAGATGGAGGGGTTGGTGAAAAACTGTTTTTT. This encodes CASSIDGGVGEKLFF.